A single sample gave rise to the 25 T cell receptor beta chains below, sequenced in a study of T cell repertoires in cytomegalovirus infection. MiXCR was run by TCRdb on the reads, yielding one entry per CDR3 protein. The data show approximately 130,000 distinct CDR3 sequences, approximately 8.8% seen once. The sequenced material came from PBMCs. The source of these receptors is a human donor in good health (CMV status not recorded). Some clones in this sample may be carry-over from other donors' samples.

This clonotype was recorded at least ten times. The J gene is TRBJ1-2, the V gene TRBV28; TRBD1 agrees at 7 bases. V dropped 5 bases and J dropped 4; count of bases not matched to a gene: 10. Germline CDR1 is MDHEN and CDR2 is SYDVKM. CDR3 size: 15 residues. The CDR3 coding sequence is TGTGCCAGCAGTCCGACGGGGACAGCCTCCTATGGCTACACCTTC. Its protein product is CASSPTGTASYGYTF.

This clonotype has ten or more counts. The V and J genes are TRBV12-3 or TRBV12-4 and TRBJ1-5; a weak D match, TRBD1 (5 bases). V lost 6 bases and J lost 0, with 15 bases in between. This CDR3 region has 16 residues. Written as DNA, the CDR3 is TGTGCCAGCAGATCGGGGCCGCTTTATAGCAATCAGCCCCAGCATTTT. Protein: CASRSGPLYSNQPQHF.

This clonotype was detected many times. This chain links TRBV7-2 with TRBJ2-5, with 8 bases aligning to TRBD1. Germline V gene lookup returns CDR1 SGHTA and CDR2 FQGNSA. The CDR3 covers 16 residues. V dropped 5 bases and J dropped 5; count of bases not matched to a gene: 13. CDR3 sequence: CASSAGTGRPHETQYF. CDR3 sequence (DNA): TGTGCCAGCAGCGCCGGGACAGGCAGGCCCCACGAGACCCAGTACTTC.

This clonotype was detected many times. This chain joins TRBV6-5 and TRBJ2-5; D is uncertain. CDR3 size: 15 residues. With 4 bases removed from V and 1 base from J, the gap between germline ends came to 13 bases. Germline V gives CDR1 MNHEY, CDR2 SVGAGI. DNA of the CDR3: TGTGCCAGCAGTTCCGGCCAGACCCGCCAAGAGACCCAGTACTTC. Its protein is CASSSGQTRQETQYF.

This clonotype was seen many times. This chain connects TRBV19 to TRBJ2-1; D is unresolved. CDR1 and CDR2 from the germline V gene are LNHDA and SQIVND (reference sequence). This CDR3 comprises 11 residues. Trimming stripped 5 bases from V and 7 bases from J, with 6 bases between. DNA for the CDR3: TGTGCCAGTAGTGTGGGAAATGAGCAGTTCTTC. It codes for CASSVGNEQFF.

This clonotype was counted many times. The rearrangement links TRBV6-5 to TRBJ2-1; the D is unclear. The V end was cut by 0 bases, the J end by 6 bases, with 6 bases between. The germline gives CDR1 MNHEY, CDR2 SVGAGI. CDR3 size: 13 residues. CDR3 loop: CASSYSTGNEQFF. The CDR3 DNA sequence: TGTGCCAGCAGTTACTCGACGGGCAATGAGCAGTTCTTC.

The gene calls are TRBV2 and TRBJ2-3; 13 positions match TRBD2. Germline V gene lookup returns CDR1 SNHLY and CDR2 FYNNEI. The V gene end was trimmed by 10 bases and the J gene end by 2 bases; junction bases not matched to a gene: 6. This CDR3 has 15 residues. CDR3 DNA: TGTGCCATACAGACTAGCGGGGGGAACACAGATACGCAGTATTTT. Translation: CAIQTSGGNTDTQYF.

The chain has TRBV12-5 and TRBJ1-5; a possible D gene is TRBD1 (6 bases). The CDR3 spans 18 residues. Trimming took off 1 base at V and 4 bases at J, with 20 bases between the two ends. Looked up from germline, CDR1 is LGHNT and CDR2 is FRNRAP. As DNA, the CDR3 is TGTGCTAGTGGTTTGGCAGGGGAAACCGTGGGTCGAAATCAGCCCCAGCATTTT. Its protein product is CASGLAGETVGRNQPQHF. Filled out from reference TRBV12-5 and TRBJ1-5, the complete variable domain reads DARVTQTPRHKVTEMGQEVTMRCQPILGHNTVFWYRQTMMQGLELLAYFRNRAPLDDSGMPKDRFSAEMPDATLATLKIQPSEPRDSAVYFCASGLAGETVGRNQPQHFGDGTRLSIL.

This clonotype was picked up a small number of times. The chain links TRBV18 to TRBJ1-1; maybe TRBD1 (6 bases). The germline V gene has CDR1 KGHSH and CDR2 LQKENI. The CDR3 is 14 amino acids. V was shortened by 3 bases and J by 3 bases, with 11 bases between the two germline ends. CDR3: CASSPPTGYTEAFF. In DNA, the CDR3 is TGTGCCAGCTCACCGCCTACAGGGTACACTGAAGCTTTCTTT.

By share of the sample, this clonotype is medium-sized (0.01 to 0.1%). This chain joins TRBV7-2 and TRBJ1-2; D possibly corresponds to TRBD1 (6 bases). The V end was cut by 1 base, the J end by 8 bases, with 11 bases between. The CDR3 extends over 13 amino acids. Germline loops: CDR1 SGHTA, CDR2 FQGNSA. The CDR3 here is CASSLGQGIGYTF. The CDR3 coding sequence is TGTGCCAGCAGCTTAGGGCAGGGGATCGGCTACACCTTC.

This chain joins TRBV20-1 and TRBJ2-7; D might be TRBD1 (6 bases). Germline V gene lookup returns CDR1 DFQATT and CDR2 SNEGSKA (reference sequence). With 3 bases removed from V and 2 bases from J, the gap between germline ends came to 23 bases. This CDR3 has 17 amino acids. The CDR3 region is CSASPGTQGWYTYEQYF. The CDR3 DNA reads TGCAGTGCTAGCCCCGGGACACAGGGTTGGTACACCTACGAGCAGTACTTC.

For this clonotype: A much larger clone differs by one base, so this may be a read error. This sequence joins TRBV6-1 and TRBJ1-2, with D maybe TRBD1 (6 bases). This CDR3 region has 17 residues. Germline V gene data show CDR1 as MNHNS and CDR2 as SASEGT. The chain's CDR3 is CASREGKGGRRNYGYTF. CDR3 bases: TGTGCCAGCAGAGAAGGGAAAGGGGGACGAAGGAACTATGGCTACACCTTC.

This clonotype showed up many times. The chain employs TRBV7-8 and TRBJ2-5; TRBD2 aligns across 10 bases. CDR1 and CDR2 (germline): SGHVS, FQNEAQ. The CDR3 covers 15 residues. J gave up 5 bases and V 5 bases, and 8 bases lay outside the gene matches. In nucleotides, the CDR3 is TGTGCCAGCAGCCGGACTAGCGGAAAGGGGGAGACCCAGTACTTC. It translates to CASSRTSGKGETQYF.

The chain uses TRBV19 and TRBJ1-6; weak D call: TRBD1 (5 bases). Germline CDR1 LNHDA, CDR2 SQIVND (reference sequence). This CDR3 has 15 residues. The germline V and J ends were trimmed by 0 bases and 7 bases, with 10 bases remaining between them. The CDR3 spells CASSIEDRDNSPLHF. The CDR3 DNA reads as TGTGCCAGTAGTATAGAGGATAGGGACAATTCACCCCTCCACTTT.

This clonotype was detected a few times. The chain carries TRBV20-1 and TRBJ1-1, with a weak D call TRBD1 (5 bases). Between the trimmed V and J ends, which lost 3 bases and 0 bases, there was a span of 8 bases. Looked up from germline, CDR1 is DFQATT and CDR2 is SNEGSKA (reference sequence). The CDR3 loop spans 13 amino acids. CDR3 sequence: CSARGPLNTEAFF. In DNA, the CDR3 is TGCAGTGCTAGGGGACCGCTGAACACTGAAGCTTTCTTT.

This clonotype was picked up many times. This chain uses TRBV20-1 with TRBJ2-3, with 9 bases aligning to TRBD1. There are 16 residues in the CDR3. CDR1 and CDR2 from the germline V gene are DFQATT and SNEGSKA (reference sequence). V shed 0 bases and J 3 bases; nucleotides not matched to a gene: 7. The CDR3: CSARDPRQGGTDTQYF. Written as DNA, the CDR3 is TGCAGTGCTAGAGATCCCCGACAGGGGGGAACAGATACGCAGTATTTT.

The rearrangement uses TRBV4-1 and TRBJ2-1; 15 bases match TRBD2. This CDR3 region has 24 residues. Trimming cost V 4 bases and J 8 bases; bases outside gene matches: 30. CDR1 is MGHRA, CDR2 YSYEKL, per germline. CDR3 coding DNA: TGCGCCAGCAGCCCGAACGGGGGAGGACTAGCGGGGGGGACCAGAGTTTATTACAGGGATGAGCAGTTCTTC. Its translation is CASSPNGGGLAGGTRVYYRDEQFF.

CDR3 amino acids: CASSLTPYEQYF. CDR3 nucleotides: TGTGCCAGCAGTTTGACTCCTTACGAGCAGTACTTC. The V and J genes are TRBV28 and TRBJ2-7; D is unresolved. The germline CDR1 and CDR2 sequences are MDHEN and SYDVKM. The CDR3 contains 12 residues. Trimming left V 3 bases short and J 4 bases short, with 7 bases between.

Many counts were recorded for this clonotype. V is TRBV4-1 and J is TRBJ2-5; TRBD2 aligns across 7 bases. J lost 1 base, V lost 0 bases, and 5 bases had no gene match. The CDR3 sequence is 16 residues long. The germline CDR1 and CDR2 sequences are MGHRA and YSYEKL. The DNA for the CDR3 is TGCGCCAGCAGCCAAGATTGGGGGGGGGTCCAAGAGACCCAGTACTTC. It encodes CASSQDWGGVQETQYF.

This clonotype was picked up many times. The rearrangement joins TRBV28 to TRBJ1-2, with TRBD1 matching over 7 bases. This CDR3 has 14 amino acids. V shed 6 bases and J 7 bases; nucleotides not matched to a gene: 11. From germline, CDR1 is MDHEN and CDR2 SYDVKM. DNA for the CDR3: TGTGCCAGCAGCTTCCTGACAGGGTTGGCTGGCTACACCTTC. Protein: CASSFLTGLAGYTF.

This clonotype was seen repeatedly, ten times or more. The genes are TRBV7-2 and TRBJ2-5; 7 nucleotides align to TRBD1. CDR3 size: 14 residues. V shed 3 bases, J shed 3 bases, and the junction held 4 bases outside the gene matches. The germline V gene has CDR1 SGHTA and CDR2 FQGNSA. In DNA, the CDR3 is TGTGCCAGCAGCTTCTCCAGGGGGAAAGAGACCCAGTACTTC. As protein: CASSFSRGKETQYF.

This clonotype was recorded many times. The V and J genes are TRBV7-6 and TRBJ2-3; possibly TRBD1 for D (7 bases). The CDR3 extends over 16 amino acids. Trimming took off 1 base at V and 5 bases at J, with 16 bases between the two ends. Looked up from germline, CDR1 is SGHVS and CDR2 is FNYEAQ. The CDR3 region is CASSLEGGGEEDTQYF. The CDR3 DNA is TGTGCCAGCAGCTTAGAAGGGGGCGGGGAGGAAGATACGCAGTATTTT. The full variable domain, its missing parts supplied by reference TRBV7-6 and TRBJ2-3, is GAGVSQSPRYKVTKRGQDVALRCDPISGHVSLYWYRQALGQGPEFLTYFNYEAQQDKSGLPNDRFSAERPEGSISTLTIQRTEQRDSAMYRCASSLEGGGEEDTQYFGPGTRLTVL.

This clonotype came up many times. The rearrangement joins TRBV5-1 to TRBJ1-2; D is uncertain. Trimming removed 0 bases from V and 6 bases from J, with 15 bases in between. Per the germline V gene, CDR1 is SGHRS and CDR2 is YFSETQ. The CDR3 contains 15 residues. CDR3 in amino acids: CASSLVPRAVDGYTF. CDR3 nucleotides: TGCGCCAGCAGCTTGGTACCCCGGGCGGTTGATGGCTACACCTTC.

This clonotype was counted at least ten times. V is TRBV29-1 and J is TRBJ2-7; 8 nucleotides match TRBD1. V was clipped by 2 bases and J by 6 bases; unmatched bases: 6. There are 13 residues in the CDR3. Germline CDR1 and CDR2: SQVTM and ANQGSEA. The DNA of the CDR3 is TGCAGCGTTGAAACCCGGACAGGGATCGAGCAGTACTTC. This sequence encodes CSVETRTGIEQYF.

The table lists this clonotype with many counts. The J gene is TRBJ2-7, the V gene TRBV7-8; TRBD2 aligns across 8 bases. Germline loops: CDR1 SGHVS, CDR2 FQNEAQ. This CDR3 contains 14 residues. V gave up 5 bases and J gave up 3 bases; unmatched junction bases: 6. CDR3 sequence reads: CASSPPGGYYEQYF. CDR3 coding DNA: TGTGCCAGCAGCCCTCCGGGAGGGTACTACGAGCAGTACTTC.